What follows describes a single T cell receptor beta chain. The antigen this receptor binds is unknown. Per-base quality was not reported, and no clone a single base away is much larger than it. This sample is drawn from a study of blood T cell repertoires in COVID-19 (dated by TCRdb to about 2020). For context, the study as a whole: Samples from collaborators originated in the United States, Italy and Spain and spanned both the acute and convalescent phases of COVID-19. The prospective study material was composed of cDNA or gDNA derived from T cells, B-cell-depleted T cells, or PBMCs. Nearly every sample came with metadata listing a de-identified subject ID, COVID-19 status, age in years and sex. The samples were drawn from the first 160 participants of the ongoing ImmuneRACE study and from 1,254 subjects provided by 6 global collaborators. Where HLA class I and class II types were available, the types were taken from metadata supplied by the sample provider, not from assay-based typing. A freely available public database, intended as a resource for researchers studying the immune response to SARS-CoV-2, is where the repertoires were released. The dataset comprised deeply sampled blood TCRbeta repertoires from subjects exposed to, actively infected with, or recovered from COVID-19. Overall study outcomes, separate from this receptor: How much clinical and demographic metadata was included differed by source and by participant, and the metadata was provided uncurated.

Looking up the germline V gene (reference sequence) yields CDR1 LNHDA and CDR2 SQIVND. The V and J ends are trimmed by 4 bases and 3 bases, leaving 13 bases between them. From the cysteine through the phenylalanine, the CDR3 covers 15 amino acids. Kept here is only the CDR3 DNA, which spans 45 bases and is read in frame from base 1. TCRbeta CDR3 regions were amplified from genomic DNA by means of the immunoSEQ Assay, a bias-controlled multiplex PCR. The study's processing was this. Within the assay, amplification of reference gene primers was used to estimate how many nucleated cells each sample contained. To quantify the absolute abundance of each unique TCRbeta CDR3 rearrangement, sequence reads were collapsed and filtered. For each sample, productive Simpson clonality was calculated as the square root of Simpson's diversity index over productive rearrangements. TCRdb retrieved this table from immuneACCESS and kept in-frame rearrangements only. Not all clones are present; in checked studies, unresolved V genes account for under half, and no reason is known for the remainder. Clone size and V and J calls were adopted from that table, with D and trimming inferred from the DNA. Recorded for this sample are some 100,000 clones; roughly 89% of them occurred a single time. The ten largest make up approximately 5.1% of the sample.

Each collaborating institution followed its own protocols to collect whole blood in K2EDTA tubes. Collaborator samples were shipped for TCRbeta analysis as frozen whole blood, isolated PBMCs, or DNA extracted from either sample type. The sequencing sample was made of peripheral blood. Recombination linked TRBV19 to TRBJ1-5, with TRBD1 perhaps the D gene, on 6 matching bases. This TCR came from a man aged 65 to 79 with acute or convalescent COVID-19. CDR3 sequence: CASSTTRGYNQPQHF. The DNA sequence is given as TGTGCCAGTAGTACCACCAGGGGTTACAATCAGCCCCAGCATTTT.